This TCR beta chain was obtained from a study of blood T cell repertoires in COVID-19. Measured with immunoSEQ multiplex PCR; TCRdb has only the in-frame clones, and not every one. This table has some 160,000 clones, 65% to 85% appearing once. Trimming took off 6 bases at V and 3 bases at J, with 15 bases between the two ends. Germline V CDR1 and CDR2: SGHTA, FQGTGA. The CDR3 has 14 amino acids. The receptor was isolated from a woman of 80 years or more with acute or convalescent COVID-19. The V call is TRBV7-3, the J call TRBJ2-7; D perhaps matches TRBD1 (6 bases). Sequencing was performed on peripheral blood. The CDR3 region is CASRRIRGNYEQYF. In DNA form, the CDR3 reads TGTGCCAGCAGACGTATCAGGGGAAACTACGAGCAGTACTTC.